This TCR beta chain comes out of a study of control samples from healthy donors and cancer patients. The CDR3 is 16 amino acids. Germline assignment: CDR1 LNHDA and CDR2 SQIVND (reference sequence). V was clipped by 4 bases and J by 6 bases, with 16 bases between them. Produced via immunoSEQ multiplex PCR; TCRdb's table is partial and in-frame only. The sample consists of some 150,000 clones, roughly 94% of them appearing once. This receptor was identified in a man aged 55-75 years with colorectal cancer. The sample consisted of PBMCs. The rearrangement uses TRBV19 and TRBJ1-6, with TRBD1 as a possible D gene (5 bases). The CDR3 region is CASSKGELEFNSPLHF. The CDR3 nucleotides are TGTGCCAGTAGTAAAGGGGAATTGGAGTTTAATTCACCCCTCCACTTT.